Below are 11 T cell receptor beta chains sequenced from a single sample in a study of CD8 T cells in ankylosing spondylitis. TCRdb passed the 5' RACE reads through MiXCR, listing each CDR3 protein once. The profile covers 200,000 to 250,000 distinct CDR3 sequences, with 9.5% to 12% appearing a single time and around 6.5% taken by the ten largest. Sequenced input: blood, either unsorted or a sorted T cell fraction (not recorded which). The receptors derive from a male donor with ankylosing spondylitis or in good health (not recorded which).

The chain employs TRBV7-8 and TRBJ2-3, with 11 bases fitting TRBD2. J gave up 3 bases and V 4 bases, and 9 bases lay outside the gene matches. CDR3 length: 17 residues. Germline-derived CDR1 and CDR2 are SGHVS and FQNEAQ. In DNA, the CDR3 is TGTGCCAGCAGCTCCCGACTAGCGGGGAAGGCGACAGATACGCAGTATTTT. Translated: CASSSRLAGKATDTQYF.

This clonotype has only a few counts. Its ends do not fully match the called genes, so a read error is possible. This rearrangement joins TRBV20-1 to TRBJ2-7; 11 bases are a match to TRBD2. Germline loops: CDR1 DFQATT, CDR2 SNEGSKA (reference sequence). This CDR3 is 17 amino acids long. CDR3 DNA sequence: TGCTGTGCTAGCGGCCGTACCCTAGCGGGAGGTTCCTACGAGCAGTACTTC. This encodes CCASGRTLAGGSYEQYF.

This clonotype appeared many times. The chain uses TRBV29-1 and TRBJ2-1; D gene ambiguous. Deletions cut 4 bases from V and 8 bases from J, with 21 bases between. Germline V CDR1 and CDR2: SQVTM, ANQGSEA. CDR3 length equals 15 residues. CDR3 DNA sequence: TGCAGCGTTGTCTGGGATGACCGGTACAGTTATGAGCAGTTCTTC. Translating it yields CSVVWDDRYSYEQFF.

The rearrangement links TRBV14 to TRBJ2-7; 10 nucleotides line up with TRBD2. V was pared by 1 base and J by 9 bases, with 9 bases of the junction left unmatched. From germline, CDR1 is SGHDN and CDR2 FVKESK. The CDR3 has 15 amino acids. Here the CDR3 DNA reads TGTGCCAGCAGCCAAGTTGCTAGCGGGGGTAATACGCAGTACTTC. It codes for CASSQVASGGNTQYF. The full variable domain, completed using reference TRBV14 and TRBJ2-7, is EAGVTQFPSHSVIEKGQTVTLRCDPISGHDNLYWYRRVMGKEIKFLLHFVKESKQDESGMPNNRFLAERTGGTYSTLKVQPAELEDSGVYFCASSQVASGGNTQYFGPGTRLTVT.

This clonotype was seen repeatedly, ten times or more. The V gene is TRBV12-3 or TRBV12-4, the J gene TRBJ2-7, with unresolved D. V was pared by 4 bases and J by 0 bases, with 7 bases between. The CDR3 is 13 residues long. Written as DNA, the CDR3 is TGTGCCAGCAGTTCATCAAGCTCCTACGAGCAGTACTTC. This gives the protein CASSSSSSYEQYF.

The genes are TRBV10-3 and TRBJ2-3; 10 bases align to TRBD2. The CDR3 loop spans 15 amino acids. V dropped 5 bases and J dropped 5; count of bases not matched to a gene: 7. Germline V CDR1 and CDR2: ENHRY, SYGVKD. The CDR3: CAISPRLAGLDTQYF. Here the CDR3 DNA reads TGTGCCATCAGTCCGAGACTAGCGGGCCTAGATACGCAGTATTTT.

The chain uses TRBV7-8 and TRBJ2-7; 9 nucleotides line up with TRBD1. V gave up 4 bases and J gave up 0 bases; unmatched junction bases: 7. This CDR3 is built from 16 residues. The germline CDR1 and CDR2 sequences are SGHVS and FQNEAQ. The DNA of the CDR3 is TGTGCCAGCAGCTCGACAGGGGGACTTAGCTCCTACGAGCAGTACTTC. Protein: CASSSTGGLSSYEQYF. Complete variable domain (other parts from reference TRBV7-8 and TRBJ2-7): GAGVSQSPRYKVAKRGQDVALRCDPISGHVSLFWYQQALGQGPEFLTYFQNEAQLDKSGLPSDRFFAERPEGSVSTLKIQRTQQEDSAVYLCASSSTGGLSSYEQYFGPGTRLTVT.

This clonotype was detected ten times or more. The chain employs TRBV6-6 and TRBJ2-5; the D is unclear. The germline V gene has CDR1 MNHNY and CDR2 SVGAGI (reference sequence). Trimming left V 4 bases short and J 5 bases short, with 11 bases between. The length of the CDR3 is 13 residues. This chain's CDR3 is CASSSFRLETQYF. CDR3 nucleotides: TGTGCCAGCAGTTCGTTTAGATTGGAGACCCAGTACTTC.

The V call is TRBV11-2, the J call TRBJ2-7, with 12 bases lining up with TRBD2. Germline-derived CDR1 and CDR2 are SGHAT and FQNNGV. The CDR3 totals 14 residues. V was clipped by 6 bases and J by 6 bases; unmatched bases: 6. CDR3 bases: TGTGCCAGCAGACGACTAGCGGGAGAAGGCGAGCAGTACTTC. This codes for CASRRLAGEGEQYF.

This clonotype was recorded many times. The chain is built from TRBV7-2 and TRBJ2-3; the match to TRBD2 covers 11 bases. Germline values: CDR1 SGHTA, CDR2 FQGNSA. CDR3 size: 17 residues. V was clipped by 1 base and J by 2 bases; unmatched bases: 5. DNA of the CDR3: TGTGCCAGCAGCTTAGGATTAGCGGGGGGGCTCACAGATACGCAGTATTTT. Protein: CASSLGLAGGLTDTQYF.

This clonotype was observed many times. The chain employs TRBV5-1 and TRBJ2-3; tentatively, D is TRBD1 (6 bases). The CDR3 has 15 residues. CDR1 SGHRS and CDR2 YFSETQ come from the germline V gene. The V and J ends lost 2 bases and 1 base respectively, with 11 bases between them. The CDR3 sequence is CASSFRQDGTDTQYF. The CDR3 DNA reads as TGCGCCAGCAGCTTTCGACAGGATGGCACAGATACGCAGTATTTT.